One sample yielded the 17 T cell receptor beta chains listed below, sequenced in a study of T cell changes during pregnancy in multiple sclerosis. Libraries were prepared by immunoSEQ multiplex PCR; TCRdb keeps only in-frame clonotypes and omits some of them. The table lists tens of thousands of clones, roughly 87% of them singletons. The sample consisted of peripheral blood, taken in the second trimester of pregnancy. Receptors originate from a female donor in good health, enrolled as a control in a pregnancy study.

The chain joins TRBV29-1 to TRBJ2-7; 10 positions match TRBD2. The CDR3 totals 15 residues. Germline V lookup: CDR1 SQVTM, CDR2 ANQGSEA. J was trimmed by 7 bases and V by 4 bases; bases with no gene match: 13. This CDR3 reads CSVAAPSGRQWEQYF. The CDR3 bases are TGCAGCGTTGCGGCCCCTAGCGGGAGACAGTGGGAGCAGTACTTC.

The chain uses TRBV5-4 and TRBJ2-1; 10 nucleotides match TRBD1. This CDR3 region has 13 residues. V lost 6 bases, J lost 8 bases, and 5 bases stayed unmatched. CDR1 is SGHNT and CDR2 is YYREEE in the germline V gene (reference sequence). The CDR3 bases are TGTGCCAGCACCCAGACAGGGGGCCATGAGCAGTTCTTC. Its protein product is CASTQTGGHEQFF.

The chain is built from TRBV7-6 and TRBJ2-1; no firm D call. The CDR3 spans 12 residues. V was trimmed by 2 bases and J by 6 bases, leaving 5 bases between them. Germline V gene sequence: CDR1 SGHVS, CDR2 FNYEAQ. The CDR3, as DNA: TGTGCCAGCAGCTTAACTGGCAATGAGCAGTTCTTC. Encoded protein: CASSLTGNEQFF.

V is TRBV7-2 and J is TRBJ2-7, with TRBD2 identical over 9 bases. Trimming removed 3 bases from V and 4 bases from J; junction bases left unmatched: 7. The germline V gene has CDR1 SGHTA and CDR2 FQGNSA. The length of the CDR3 is 15 residues. CDR3 protein: CASSFAGGLVYEQYF. The CDR3 DNA sequence: TGTGCCAGCAGCTTTGCGGGAGGGCTCGTGTACGAGCAGTACTTC.

This clone has just one count. V and J are TRBV11-3 and TRBJ2-5; no definite D call. Trimming left V 8 bases short and J 0 bases short, with 10 bases between. The CDR3 is made up of 13 amino acids. CDR1 and CDR2 (germline): SGHNT, YENEEA. The CDR3 protein is CASGYGYQETQYF. The DNA of the CDR3 is TGTGCCAGCGGCTACGGGTACCAAGAGACCCAGTACTTC.

This clone was detected once. V gene TRBV5-6 combines with J gene TRBJ2-1, with D maybe TRBD2 (6 bases). The CDR3 loop spans 13 amino acids. Germline values: CDR1 SGHDT, CDR2 YYEEEE. V lost 4 bases to trimming and J lost 4 bases, with 9 bases between them. Here the CDR3 reads CASSAGPYNEQFF. CDR3 DNA sequence: TGTGCCAGCAGCGCGGGACCTTACAATGAGCAGTTCTTC.

The J gene is TRBJ2-5, the V gene TRBV29-1, with TRBD2 matching over 7 bases. Germline trimming cut 6 bases from V and 3 bases from J; bases unmatched to any gene: 7. Germline CDR1 SQVTM, CDR2 ANQGSEA. The CDR3 sequence is 13 residues long. This chain's CDR3 is CSVVLAAKETQYF. CDR3 DNA: TGCAGCGTCGTCCTAGCGGCAAAAGAGACCCAGTACTTC.

The chain uses TRBV11-2 and TRBJ2-1; D might be TRBD2 (6 bases). The CDR3 loop spans 14 amino acids. V was shortened by 0 bases and J by 10 bases, with 13 bases between the two germline ends. CDR1 and CDR2 from the germline V gene are SGHAT and FQNNGV. The CDR3 DNA reads as TGTGCCAGCAGCTTAGATATAAACCGGGGGGAGCAGTTCTTC. Its protein is CASSLDINRGEQFF.

V and J are TRBV7-8 and TRBJ2-5, with 13 bases lining up with TRBD2. After removal of 5 bases from V and 5 bases from J, the junction contained 8 bases not matched to a gene. Germline assignment: CDR1 SGHVS and CDR2 FQNEAQ. The CDR3 extends over 16 amino acids. CDR3 in DNA: TGTGCCAGCAGCCCTACTAGCGGGGGGGCCTTGGAGACCCAGTACTTC. Protein product: CASSPTSGGALETQYF.

This sequence joins TRBV15 and TRBJ1-4; tentatively, D is TRBD1 (5 bases). The CDR3 has 13 amino acids. Germline-derived CDR1 and CDR2 are LNHNV and YYDKDF (reference sequence). V lost 8 bases, J lost 0 bases, and 7 bases lay in between. CDR3 sequence reads: CATGATTNEKLFF. CDR3 DNA sequence: TGTGCCACCGGGGCTACAACTAATGAAAAACTGTTTTTT.

J is TRBJ1-2 and V is TRBV5-4; D perhaps matches TRBD1 (5 bases). The CDR3 sequence is 14 residues long. CDR1 and CDR2 (germline): SGHNT, YYREEE (reference sequence). The V end was cut by 4 bases, the J end by 4 bases, with 14 bases between. CDR3 residues: CASSAGGAGYGYTF. The CDR3, as DNA: TGTGCCAGCAGCGCCGGGGGTGCGGGCTATGGCTACACCTTC.

The chain is built from TRBV2 and TRBJ2-7; D remains ambiguous. This CDR3 has 14 residues. V lost 5 bases and J lost 5, with 16 bases in between. CDR1 is SNHLY, CDR2 FYNNEI, per germline. The CDR3 loop is CASSLPGSLDEQYF. The DNA of the CDR3 is TGTGCCAGCAGTCTACCCGGTTCGCTTGACGAGCAGTACTTC.

This clone has a handful of counts. The chain combines TRBV2 with TRBJ2-7; TRBD1 aligns across 9 bases. V was clipped by 4 bases and J by 5 bases; unmatched bases: 15. Germline V gene data show CDR1 as SNHLY and CDR2 as FYNNEI. CDR3 length: 17 residues. The CDR3 spells CASSGPGTGKSIDEQYF. The CDR3 nucleotides read TGTGCCAGCAGTGGTCCCGGGACAGGGAAATCAATCGACGAGCAGTACTTC.

The chain uses TRBV2 and TRBJ1-2, with 8 bases aligning to TRBD1. V trimming: 5 bases; J trimming: 7 bases; junction bases outside the gene matches: 24. This CDR3 is 19 amino acids long. Germline V lookup: CDR1 SNHLY, CDR2 FYNNEI. CDR3 sequence: CASSLTRPGQASSSGGYTF. Here the CDR3 DNA reads TGTGCCAGCAGTTTAACGCGACCGGGACAGGCCTCTTCGAGCGGTGGCTACACCTTC. Full variable domain (outside the CDR3, taken from reference TRBV2 and TRBJ1-2): EPEVTQTPSHQVTQMGQEVILRCVPISNHLYFYWYRQILGQKVEFLVSFYNNEISEKSEIFDDQFSVERPDGSNFTLKIRSTKLEDSAMYFCASSLTRPGQASSSGGYTFGSGTRLTVV.

The V gene is TRBV6-1, the J gene TRBJ1-1; TRBD1 matches at 9 bases. Looked up from germline, CDR1 is MNHNS and CDR2 is SASEGT. V was pared by 2 bases and J by 3 bases, with 4 bases of the junction left unmatched. This CDR3 region has 15 residues. The CDR3 DNA sequence: TGTGCCAGCAGTGAAATGTGGACAGGGGACACTGAAGCTTTCTTT. Protein sequence: CASSEMWTGDTEAFF.

The chain recombines TRBV5-6 with TRBJ1-1; no definite D call. Germline V gives CDR1 SGHDT, CDR2 YYEEEE. V was cut by 0 bases and J by 8 bases, with 11 bases left in between. The CDR3 is 13 residues long. The CDR3, as DNA: TGTGCCAGCAGCTTGGACGTTACAGCCGAAGCTTTCTTT. Residues: CASSLDVTAEAFF.

V is TRBV19 and J is TRBJ2-7; D unresolved. CDR3 length equals 12 residues. The V end lost 4 bases, the J end lost 6 bases, and 10 bases lay between the germline ends. CDR1 is LNHDA and CDR2 is SQIVND in the germline V gene (reference sequence). The CDR3 DNA is TGTGCCAGTAGTACCCGTCTGAGCGAGCAGTACTTC. Translated: CASSTRLSEQYF.